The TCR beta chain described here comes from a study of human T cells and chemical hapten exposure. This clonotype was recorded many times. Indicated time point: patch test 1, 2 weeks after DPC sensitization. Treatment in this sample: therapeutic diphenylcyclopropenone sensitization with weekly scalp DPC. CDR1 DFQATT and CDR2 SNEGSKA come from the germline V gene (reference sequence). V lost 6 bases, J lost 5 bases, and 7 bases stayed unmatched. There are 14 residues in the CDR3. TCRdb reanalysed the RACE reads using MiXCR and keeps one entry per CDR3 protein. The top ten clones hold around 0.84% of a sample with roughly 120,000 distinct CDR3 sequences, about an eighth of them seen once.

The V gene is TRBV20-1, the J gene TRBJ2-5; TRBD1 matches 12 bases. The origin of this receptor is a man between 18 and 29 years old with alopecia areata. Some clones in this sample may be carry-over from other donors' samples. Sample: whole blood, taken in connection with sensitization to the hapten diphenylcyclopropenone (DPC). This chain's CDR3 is CSAAGTGGLETQYF. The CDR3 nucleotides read TGCAGTGCAGCCGGGACAGGGGGCTTGGAGACCCAGTACTTC.